The 32 T cell receptor beta chains in this list originate from one sample, sequenced in a study of T cell changes during pregnancy in multiple sclerosis. Clones were read by immunoSEQ multiplex PCR, and TCRdb kept only the in-frame ones, dropping some. This repertoire shows just under 45,000 clones, approximately 96% found once; its top ten account for 0.75% to 0.9%. The sample here was peripheral blood, taken in the second trimester of pregnancy. All receptors come from a female donor with multiple sclerosis, enrolled in a pregnancy study.

J is TRBJ1-5 and V is TRBV7-2; perhaps TRBD1 as D (6 bases). The CDR3 covers 16 residues. Germline V gives CDR1 SGHTA, CDR2 FQGNSA. The V end was cut by 2 bases, the J end by 3 bases, with 14 bases between. The CDR3 nucleotides are TGTGCCAGCAGCTTAATCCCGGACAGATTCAATCAGCCCCAGCATTTT. Amino acid sequence: CASSLIPDRFNQPQHF. Combining the CDR3 with reference TRBV7-2 and TRBJ1-5 gives the whole variable domain GAGVSQSPSNKVTEKGKDVELRCDPISGHTALYWYRQSLGQGLEFLIYFQGNSAPDKSGLPSDRFSAERTGGSVSTLTIQRTQQEDSAVYLCASSLIPDRFNQPQHFGDGTRLSIL.

The J gene is TRBJ2-3, the V gene TRBV15; D is undetermined. Germline V gene lookup returns CDR1 LNHNV and CDR2 YYDKDF (reference sequence). This CDR3 is 16 amino acids long. V was shortened by 1 base and J by 6 bases, with 17 bases between the two germline ends. The CDR3 loop is CATSRGGVLAPDTQYF. DNA of the CDR3: TGTGCCACCAGCAGAGGCGGCGTCTTGGCCCCTGATACGCAGTATTTT.

The chain combines TRBV15 with TRBJ1-2; D unresolved. Germline V gene data show CDR1 as LNHNV and CDR2 as YYDKDF (reference sequence). V was trimmed by 0 bases and J by 5 bases, leaving 7 bases between them. The CDR3 has 13 residues. The DNA for the CDR3 is TGTGCCACCAGCAGAGATCAACAGTATGGCTACACCTTC. Residues: CATSRDQQYGYTF.

V is TRBV4-3 and J is TRBJ1-1; 8 positions agree with TRBD1. The CDR3 totals 16 residues. The V and J ends lost 2 bases and 1 base, in that order; junction bases with no gene match: 6. The germline V gene has CDR1 LGHNA and CDR2 YSLEER. The DNA of the CDR3 is TGCGCCAGCAGCCAAAGGGTTGGGACAGGGAACACTGAAGCTTTCTTT. It is translated as CASSQRVGTGNTEAFF.

The chain combines TRBV7-3 with TRBJ1-1; 7 bases match TRBD1. The CDR3 extends over 13 amino acids. Trimming cost V 7 bases and J 3 bases; bases outside gene matches: 5. Germline V lookup: CDR1 SGHTA, CDR2 FQGTGA. CDR3 in DNA: TGTGCCAGCAAGTTCCAGGGGGACACTGAAGCTTTCTTT. It yields the protein CASKFQGDTEAFF.

This clone was found once. CDR3 nucleotides: TGTGCCAGCAGCTCCCAGGGGACTAGGAGGGGCACAGATACGCAGTATTTT. It codes for CASSSQGTRRGTDTQYF. The V and J genes are TRBV5-4 and TRBJ2-3; 8 nucleotides match TRBD2. V lost 3 bases to trimming and J lost 1 base; unmatched junction nucleotides: 10. The CDR3 runs to 17 residues. Germline V gene data show CDR1 as SGHNT and CDR2 as YYREEE (reference sequence). Supplemented by reference TRBV5-4 and TRBJ2-3, the full variable domain reads ETGVTQSPTHLIKTRGQQVTLRCSSQSGHNTVSWYQQALGQGPQFIFQYYREEENGRGNFPPRFSGLQFPNYSSELNVNALELDDSALYLCASSSQGTRRGTDTQYFGPGTRLTVL.

This clone has only one observation. The J gene is TRBJ2-7, the V gene TRBV5-1; TRBD2 aligns across 15 bases. The CDR3 consists of 16 residues. Trimming removed 3 bases from V and 2 bases from J; junction bases left unmatched: 3. The germline CDR1 and CDR2 sequences are SGHRS and YFSETQ. CDR3 in DNA: TGCGCCAGCAGCTCGGGACTAGCGGGAGGTACCTACGAGCAGTACTTC. As protein: CASSSGLAGGTYEQYF.

The chain combines TRBV20-1 with TRBJ2-2; possibly TRBD2 for D (5 bases). Germline V gene sequence: CDR1 DFQATT, CDR2 SNEGSKA (reference sequence). This CDR3 is 11 amino acids long. Deletions cut 5 bases from V and 5 bases from J, with 6 bases between. The CDR3 is CSASGTGELFF. CDR3 in DNA: TGCAGTGCTTCGGGAACCGGGGAGCTGTTTTTT.

The rearrangement links TRBV5-1 to TRBJ2-7; TRBD2 might be the D (5 bases). The V end was cut by 5 bases, the J end by 1 base, with 10 bases between. CDR3 length: 13 residues. Germline CDR1 and CDR2: SGHRS and YFSETQ. The CDR3 DNA sequence: TGCGCCAGCAGAAGGACTGGATCCTACGAGCAGTACTTC. The encoded protein is CASRRTGSYEQYF. Looking up the rest from reference TRBV5-1 and TRBJ2-7 gives the full variable domain: KAGVTQTPRYLIKTRGQQVTLSCSPISGHRSVSWYQQTPGQGLQFLFEYFSETQRNKGNFPGRFSGRQFSNSRSEMNVSTLELGDSALYLCASRRTGSYEQYFGPGTRLTVT.

This chain joins TRBV5-1 and TRBJ2-2; 8 nucleotides match TRBD1. CDR1 and CDR2 from the germline V gene are SGHRS and YFSETQ. This CDR3 spans 17 amino acids. V trimming: 1 base; J trimming: 5 bases; junction bases outside the gene matches: 10. CDR3 bases: TGCGCCAGCAGCTTGTCCGCCGGACAGGGCGGAACCGGGGAGCTGTTTTTT. This sequence encodes CASSLSAGQGGTGELFF.

The V and J genes are TRBV10-3 and TRBJ1-1; TRBD1 matches at 7 bases. The CDR3 spans 14 residues. V shed 6 bases, J shed 2 bases, and the junction held 6 bases outside the gene matches. Germline lookup yields CDR1 ENHRY and CDR2 SYGVKD. CDR3 amino acids: CAISRQGYNTEAFF. CDR3 bases: TGTGCCATCAGCCGACAGGGCTATAACACTGAAGCTTTCTTT.

The chain has TRBV27 and TRBJ1-2; 11 nucleotides match TRBD1. The germline V gene has CDR1 MNHEY and CDR2 SMNVEV (reference sequence). Trimming removed 5 bases from V and 5 bases from J; junction bases left unmatched: 16. The CDR3 extends over 18 amino acids. The CDR3 loop is CASSLFRGQGALRYGYTF. Written as DNA, the CDR3 is TGTGCCAGCAGTCTGTTTAGAGGACAGGGGGCCCTTAGGTATGGCTACACCTTC.

The chain carries TRBV19 and TRBJ1-1, with D unclear. This CDR3 region has 13 residues. The germline CDR1 and CDR2 sequences are LNHDA and SQIVND (reference sequence). V lost 6 bases and J lost 3, with 11 bases in between. Here the CDR3 DNA reads TGTGCCAGTAGACCTGAGAGTTACACTGAAGCTTTCTTT. Translating it yields CASRPESYTEAFF.

The V gene is TRBV28, the J gene TRBJ1-5; D call uncertain. The CDR3 runs to 14 residues. V was shortened by 3 bases and J by 2 bases, with 8 bases between the two germline ends. Germline-derived CDR1 and CDR2 are MDHEN and SYDVKM. This CDR3 is CASSFSRGNQPQHF. The CDR3 DNA sequence: TGTGCCAGCAGTTTTTCCCGGGGCAATCAGCCCCAGCATTTT.

This chain links TRBV18 with TRBJ2-3; 9 bases are a match to TRBD1. The junction had 10 bases not matched to a gene; V was cut back by 3 bases and J by 3 bases. CDR1 and CDR2 (germline): KGHSH, LQKENI. The length of the CDR3 is 17 residues. This chain's CDR3 is CASSPFFGQGITDTQYF. CDR3 bases: TGTGCCAGCTCACCGTTCTTTGGACAGGGGATTACAGATACGCAGTATTTT.

This chain connects TRBV15 to TRBJ1-1; D gene uncertain. The germline V and J ends were trimmed by 1 base and 2 bases, with 5 bases remaining between them. The CDR3 is 13 residues long. CDR1 is LNHNV and CDR2 is YYDKDF in the germline V gene (reference sequence). The CDR3 DNA reads TGTGCCACCAGCAGAGTCGGTAACACTGAAGCTTTCTTT. Its translation: CATSRVGNTEAFF. Based on the CDR3 plus reference TRBV15 and TRBJ1-1, the full variable domain is DAMVIQNPRYQVTQFGKPVTLSCSQTLNHNVMYWYQQKSSQAPKLLFHYYDKDFNNEADTPDNFQSRRPNTSFCFLDIRSPGLGDTAMYLCATSRVGNTEAFFGQGTRLTVV.

The chain combines TRBV13 with TRBJ1-1, with D unclear. CDR1 is PRHDT, CDR2 FYEKMQ, per germline (reference sequence). V gave up 4 bases and J gave up 6 bases, with 18 bases separating them. This CDR3 is built from 15 residues. DNA of the CDR3: TGTGCCAGCAGCTCGCCCGGGCCCGGGGTACCTGAAGCTTTCTTT. Translating it yields CASSSPGPGVPEAFF.

This clone was seen just once. The chain employs TRBV29-1 and TRBJ2-1; 10 bases align to TRBD1. After removal of 0 bases from V and 10 bases from J, the junction contained 12 bases not matched to a gene. The germline V gene has CDR1 SQVTM and CDR2 ANQGSEA. This CDR3 spans 16 amino acids. The CDR3 DNA sequence: TGCAGCGTTGAAGATCTCAGGCGGGACAGGGGCAAGGAGCAGTTCTTC. Translating it yields CSVEDLRRDRGKEQFF.

This sequence joins TRBV18 and TRBJ1-2, with D perhaps matching TRBD1 (6 bases). The CDR3 consists of 15 residues. CDR1 KGHSH and CDR2 LQKENI come from the germline V gene. V lost 2 bases, J lost 10 bases, and 20 bases lay in between. CDR3 nucleotide sequence: TGTGCCAGCTCACCAGGGATTAATTCGGACAGACACTACACCTTC. It encodes CASSPGINSDRHYTF.

This chain connects TRBV27 to TRBJ1-1; TRBD1 is a possible D gene (6 bases). The germline V gene encodes CDR1 MNHEY and CDR2 SMNVEV (reference sequence). The length of the CDR3 is 14 residues. Trimming stripped 6 bases from V and 5 bases from J, with 16 bases between. CDR3 amino acids: CASRRAGARTEAFF. The CDR3 region has the DNA TGTGCCAGCAGGCGGGCAGGGGCAAGGACTGAAGCTTTCTTT.

The chain couples TRBV5-5 to TRBJ1-6; D is ambiguous. Trimming left V 7 bases short and J 4 bases short, with 6 bases between. The CDR3 runs to 12 residues. Germline V CDR1 and CDR2: SGHKS, YYEKEE (reference sequence). As DNA, the CDR3 is TGTGCCAGCGGCGGGTATAATTCACCCCTCCACTTT. Translation gives CASGGYNSPLHF.

The chain couples TRBV2 to TRBJ2-7, with 8 positions matching TRBD2. Germline V gene lookup returns CDR1 SNHLY and CDR2 FYNNEI. This CDR3 contains 17 residues. With 7 bases clipped from V and 3 bases from J, the junction kept 17 bases outside the gene matches. Here the CDR3 reads CASTGGQRAGENYEQYF. For the CDR3, the DNA is TGTGCCAGCACCGGGGGGCAGCGAGCGGGGGAAAACTACGAGCAGTACTTC.

This clone has a handful of counts. The junction departs from the called germline gene at one end, perhaps through a read error. The chain joins TRBV2 to TRBJ2-1; 8 bases are shared with TRBD2. Germline CDR1 SNHLY, CDR2 FYNNEI. The CDR3 length is 13 residues. CDR3: CASSEALLAGGVF. The CDR3 nucleotides read TGTGCCAGCAGTGAAGCGCTTCTTGCGGGGGGTGTCTTC.

J is TRBJ2-3 and V is TRBV7-2; 9 bases map to TRBD2. V dropped 5 bases and J dropped 1; count of bases not matched to a gene: 7. Per the germline V gene, CDR1 is SGHTA and CDR2 is FQGNSA. This CDR3 has 16 amino acids. The CDR3 DNA reads as TGTGCCAGCAGCGAGCAGCGGGGGGTCCGCACAGATACGCAGTATTTT. It encodes CASSEQRGVRTDTQYF.

This chain connects TRBV7-2 to TRBJ2-1; the match to TRBD1 covers 8 bases. Germline assignment: CDR1 SGHTA and CDR2 FQGNSA. The CDR3 has 13 amino acids. V trimming: 5 bases; J trimming: 6 bases; junction bases outside the gene matches: 3. Written as DNA, the CDR3 is TGTGCCAGCAGCGGACAGGGTCGCAATGAGCAGTTCTTC. It yields the protein CASSGQGRNEQFF.

The chain joins TRBV4-1 to TRBJ1-5; perhaps TRBD1 as D (6 bases). The V and J ends lost 0 bases and 5 bases respectively, with 17 bases between them. CDR1 MGHRA and CDR2 YSYEKL come from the germline V gene. CDR3 size: 17 residues. In DNA form, the CDR3 reads TGCGCCAGCAGCCAAGATCGTGGGGGCCGCGGCGATCAGCCCCAGCATTTT. This gives the protein CASSQDRGGRGDQPQHF.

This chain uses TRBV9 with TRBJ2-7, with no clear D. CDR1 is SGDLS and CDR2 is YYNGEE in the germline V gene. The CDR3 is 12 amino acids. Deletions cut 4 bases from V and 2 bases from J, with 7 bases between. DNA of the CDR3: TGTGCCAGCAGCTCGAGCCCCTACGAGCAGTACTTC. Its protein is CASSSSPYEQYF.

J is TRBJ2-7 and V is TRBV4-1, with TRBD2 matching over 14 bases. The J segment lost 8 bases and the V segment lost 4 bases, leaving 7 bases of the junction unmatched. The germline V gene encodes CDR1 MGHRA and CDR2 YSYEKL. There are 15 residues in the CDR3. The CDR3 coding sequence is TGCGCCAGCAGCCCTAAGGGACTAGCGGGAGAGAAGCAGTACTTC. This codes for CASSPKGLAGEKQYF.

This chain links TRBV5-5 with TRBJ2-7; D unclear. The germline gives CDR1 SGHKS, CDR2 YYEKEE (reference sequence). With 2 bases removed from V and 2 bases from J, the gap between germline ends came to 8 bases. There are 13 residues in the CDR3. CDR3 nucleotide sequence: TGTGCCAGCAGCTTCGCAGTTACCTACGAGCAGTACTTC. This translates into CASSFAVTYEQYF.

The CDR3 loop is CASSRQGAYEQYF. Written as DNA, the CDR3 is TGTGCCAGTAGTCGGCAGGGGGCCTACGAGCAGTACTTC. The rearrangement links TRBV19 to TRBJ2-7, with 7 nucleotides matching TRBD1. Losses at the gene ends were 5 bases for V and 2 bases for J; bases not matched to a gene: 3. The CDR3 extends over 13 amino acids. Germline V gives CDR1 LNHDA, CDR2 SQIVND (reference sequence).

The V call is TRBV5-1, the J call TRBJ2-4, with D perhaps matching TRBD2 (5 bases). The length of the CDR3 is 16 residues. Germline V gives CDR1 SGHRS, CDR2 YFSETQ. Between the trimmed V and J ends, which lost 4 bases and 0 bases, there was a span of 14 bases. The CDR3, as DNA: TGCGCCAGCAGCAACCCGGGATCCCTAGCCAAAAACATTCAGTACTTC. It encodes CASSNPGSLAKNIQYF.

CDR3 region: CASSKAGLYGRVAYEQYF. The CDR3 DNA sequence: TGTGCCAGCAGCAAAGCGGGTCTATACGGGCGGGTGGCCTACGAGCAGTACTTC. This chain links TRBV21-1 with TRBJ2-7; the table's D call, TRBD2, has no DNA check behind it. TRBV21-1 is noted as a pseudogene. This CDR3 has 18 residues.